This TCR beta chain was observed in a study of blood T cells in healthy people across ages. The trim removed 6 bases at V and 2 bases at J, leaving 10 bases unmatched. The germline gives CDR1 MNHEY, CDR2 SVGAGI. This CDR3 has 15 residues. Isolating PBMCs gave at least 6 million of these cells per sample. For the second PCR, which ran for roughly 7 to 11 cycles, a sample-barcoded 5' primer and a J-beta primer mix were used. Each CDR3 protein is one row after TCRdb ran MiXCR on the 5' RACE reads. The sample contains some 1.5 million distinct CDR3 sequences, 28% of which appear only once. This clonotype occurred a few times.

The chain uses TRBV6-5 and TRBJ2-7; 7 positions match TRBD1. The receptor's source is a woman in her twenties or thirties in good health. The source material was blood. The CDR3 DNA reads TGTGCCAGCAGCCGTGGGACAGAGGCCACCTACGAGCAGTACTTC. This translates into CASSRGTEATYEQYF.